This T cell receptor (beta chain) was identified during a study of TIL therapy for anti-PD-1-resistant metastatic lung cancer. As for the study in general: Tumors were harvested before any PD-1/PD-L1 blockade.

The libraries were made with immunoSEQ v3. Libraries were sequenced to roughly 2 million read pairs (survey) or roughly 5-6.5 million (deep). Data came from immunoSEQ multiplex PCR; TCRdb stores just in-frame clones and leaves some out. The sample has about 59,000 clones; less than 75% are singletons. A remark on this clone: Antigen specificity is unknown.

Overall study results and limits: Treatment-naive, never-smoker and oncogene-addicted patients were overrepresented in this highly selected cohort.

The time point here: pre-treatment sample, taken before nivolumab and TIL therapy. Patients were adults with stage 4 NSCLC. This CDR3 spans 15 amino acids. After removal of 6 bases from V and 1 base from J, the junction contained 4 bases not matched to a gene. The V gene's germline CDR1 is MNHEY and CDR2 SMNVEV (reference sequence). The source material was blood, sampled at baseline. The sequence was obtained from a person aged 25-85 years with non-small cell lung cancer. V usage is TRBV27 and J usage is TRBJ2-7; TRBD1 matches at 12 bases. CDR3 sequence (DNA): TGTGCCAGCAGGGGGACAGGGGGCTTATCCTACGAGCAGTACTTC. This translates into CASRGTGGLSYEQYF.